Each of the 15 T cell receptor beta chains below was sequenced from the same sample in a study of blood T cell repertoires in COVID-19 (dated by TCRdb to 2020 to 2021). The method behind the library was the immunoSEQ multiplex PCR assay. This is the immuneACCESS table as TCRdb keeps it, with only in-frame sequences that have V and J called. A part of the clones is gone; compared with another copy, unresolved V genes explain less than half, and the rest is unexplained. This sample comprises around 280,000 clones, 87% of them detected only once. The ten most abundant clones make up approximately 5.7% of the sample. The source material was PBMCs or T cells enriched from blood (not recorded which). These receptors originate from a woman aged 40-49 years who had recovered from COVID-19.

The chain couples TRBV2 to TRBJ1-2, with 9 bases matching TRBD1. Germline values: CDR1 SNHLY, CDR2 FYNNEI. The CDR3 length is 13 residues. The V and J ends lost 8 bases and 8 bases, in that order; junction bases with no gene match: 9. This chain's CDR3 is CASEDRGLRGYTF. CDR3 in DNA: TGTGCCAGCGAGGACAGGGGACTTCGCGGCTACACCTTC.

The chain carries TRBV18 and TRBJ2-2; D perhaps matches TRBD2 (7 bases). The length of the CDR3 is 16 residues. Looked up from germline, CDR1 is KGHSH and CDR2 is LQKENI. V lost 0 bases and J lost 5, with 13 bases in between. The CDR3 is CASSPPRGPGTGELFF. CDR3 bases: TGTGCCAGCTCACCACCGCGGGGGCCGGGGACCGGGGAGCTGTTTTTT.

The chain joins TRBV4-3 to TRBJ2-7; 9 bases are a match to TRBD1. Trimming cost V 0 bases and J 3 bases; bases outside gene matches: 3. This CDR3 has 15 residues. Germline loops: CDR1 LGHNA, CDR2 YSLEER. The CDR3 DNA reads TGCGCCAGCAGCCAAGAAGGGACAGGGAGCTACGAGCAGTACTTC. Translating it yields CASSQEGTGSYEQYF.

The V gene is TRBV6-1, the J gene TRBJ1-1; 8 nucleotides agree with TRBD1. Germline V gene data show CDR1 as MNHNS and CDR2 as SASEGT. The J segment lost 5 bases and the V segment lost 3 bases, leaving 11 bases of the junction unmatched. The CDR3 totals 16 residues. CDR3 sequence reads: CASSDQGAYSGTEAFF. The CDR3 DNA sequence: TGTGCCAGCAGTGATCAGGGGGCGTATTCTGGAACTGAAGCTTTCTTT.

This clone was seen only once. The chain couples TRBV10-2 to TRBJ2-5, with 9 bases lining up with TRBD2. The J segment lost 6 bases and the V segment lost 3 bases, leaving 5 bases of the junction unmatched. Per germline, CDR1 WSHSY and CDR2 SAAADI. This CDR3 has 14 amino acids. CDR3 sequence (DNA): TGCGCCAGCAGTGACGCGGGAGGGGCGAAGACCCAGTACTTC. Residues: CASSDAGGAKTQYF.

For the CDR3, the DNA is TGTGCCAGCTCGGCTAACAGGGACCCTAACTATGGCTACACCTTC. It translates to CASSANRDPNYGYTF. The J gene is TRBJ1-2, the V gene TRBV18; TRBD1 is a possible D gene (6 bases). The germline V gene encodes CDR1 KGHSH and CDR2 LQKENI. The V gene lost 6 bases and the J gene lost 0 bases, with 14 bases spanning the gap. The CDR3 is 15 amino acids.

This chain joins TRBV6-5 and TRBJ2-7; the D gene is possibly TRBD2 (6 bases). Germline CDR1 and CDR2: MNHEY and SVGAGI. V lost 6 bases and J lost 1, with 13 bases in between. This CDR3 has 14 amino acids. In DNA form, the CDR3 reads TGTGCCAGCAGATGGGACTCCACTTCCTACGAGCAGTACTTC. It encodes CASRWDSTSYEQYF.

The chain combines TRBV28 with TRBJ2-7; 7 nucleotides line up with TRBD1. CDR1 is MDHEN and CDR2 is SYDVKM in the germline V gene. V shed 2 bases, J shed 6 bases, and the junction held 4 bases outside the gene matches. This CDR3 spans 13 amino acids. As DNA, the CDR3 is TGTGCCAGCAGTTTAAGGGCAGGGGGCGAGCAGTACTTC. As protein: CASSLRAGGEQYF.

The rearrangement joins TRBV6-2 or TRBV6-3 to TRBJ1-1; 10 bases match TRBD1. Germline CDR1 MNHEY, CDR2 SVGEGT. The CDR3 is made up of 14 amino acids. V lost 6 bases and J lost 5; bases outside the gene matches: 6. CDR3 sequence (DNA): TGTGCCAGCAGCCGGACAGGGGGTCGAACTGAAGCTTTCTTT. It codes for CASSRTGGRTEAFF.

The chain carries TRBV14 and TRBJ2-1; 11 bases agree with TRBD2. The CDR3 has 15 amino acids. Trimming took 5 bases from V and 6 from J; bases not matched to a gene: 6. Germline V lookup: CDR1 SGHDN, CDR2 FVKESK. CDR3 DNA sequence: TGTGCCAGCAGCTTAGCGGGAGGGCCCTTCAATGAGCAGTTCTTC. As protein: CASSLAGGPFNEQFF.

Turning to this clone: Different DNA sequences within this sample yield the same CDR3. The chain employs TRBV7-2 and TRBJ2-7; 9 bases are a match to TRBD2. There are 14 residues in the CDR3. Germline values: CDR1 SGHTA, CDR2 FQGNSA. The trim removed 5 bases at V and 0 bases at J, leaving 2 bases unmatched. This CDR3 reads CASSLSGGSYEQYF. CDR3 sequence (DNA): TGTGCCAGCAGCCTTAGCGGGGGCTCCTACGAGCAGTACTTC. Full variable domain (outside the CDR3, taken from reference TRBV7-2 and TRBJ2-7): GAGVSQSPSNKVTEKGKDVELRCDPISGHTALYWYRQSLGQGLEFLIYFQGNSAPDKSGLPSDRFSAERTGGSVSTLTIQRTQQEDSAVYLCASSLSGGSYEQYFGPGTRLTVT.

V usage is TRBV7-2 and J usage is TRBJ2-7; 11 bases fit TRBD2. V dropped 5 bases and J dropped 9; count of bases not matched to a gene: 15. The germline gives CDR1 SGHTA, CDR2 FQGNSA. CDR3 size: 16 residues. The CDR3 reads CASSPQGLAATGGQYF. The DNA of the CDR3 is TGTGCCAGCAGCCCCCAGGGACTAGCGGCGACGGGGGGGCAGTACTTC.

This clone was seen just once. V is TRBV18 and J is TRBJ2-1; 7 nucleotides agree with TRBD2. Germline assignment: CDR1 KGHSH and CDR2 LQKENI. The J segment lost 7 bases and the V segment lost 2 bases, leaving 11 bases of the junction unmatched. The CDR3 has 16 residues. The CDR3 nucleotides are TGTGCCAGCTCACCAGGAGGAGGCGGGAGAGTTAATGAGCAGTTCTTC. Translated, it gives CASSPGGGGRVNEQFF.

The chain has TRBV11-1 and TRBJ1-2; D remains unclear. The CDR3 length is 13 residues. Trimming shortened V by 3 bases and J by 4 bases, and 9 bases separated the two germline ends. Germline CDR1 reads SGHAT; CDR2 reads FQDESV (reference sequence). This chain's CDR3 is CASSFNRFYGYTF. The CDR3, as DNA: TGTGCCAGCAGCTTCAACAGATTCTATGGCTACACCTTC.

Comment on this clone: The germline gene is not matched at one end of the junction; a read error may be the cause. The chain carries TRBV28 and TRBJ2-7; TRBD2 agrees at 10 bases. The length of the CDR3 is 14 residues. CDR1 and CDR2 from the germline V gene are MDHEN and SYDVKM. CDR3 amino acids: CASSTTPQREGPDF. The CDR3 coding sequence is TGTGCCAGCAGTACCACCCCCCAGCGGGAGGGCCCGGACTTC.